Listed below are T cell receptor beta chains from one sample, sequenced in a study of beta chain features in type 1 diabetes. Assay used: immunoSEQ multiplex PCR; TCRdb lists only in-frame clones, some missing. Of 150,000 to 200,000 clones listed, 63% are singletons. The sequencing sample was made of naive CD4+ T cells from blood. The receptors here all came from a man in his thirties or forties with type 1 diabetes. Both conserved end residues are part of each CDR3. D genes are given only for firm matches. Size is stated for part of the rows, as once, few or many counts, or as a class when the clone is expanded.

d_gene	v_gene	abundance	j_gene	CDR3nt	CDR3aa
-	TRBV10-3	-	TRBJ2-1	TGTGCCATCAGTGACCGCAATGAGCAGTTCTTC	CAISDRNEQFF
-	TRBV9	-	TRBJ1-1	TGTGCCAGCAGCGTAGGGGCCCGGGAAGGCACTGAAGCTTTCTTT	CASSVGAREGTEAFF
-	TRBV25-1	-	TRBJ2-7	TGTGCCAGCAGTGATTGGGACAACTACGAGCAGTACTTC	CASSDWDNYEQYF
-	TRBV23-1	-	TRBJ1-4	TGCGCCAGCAGTCAAGTCCAGTCCCTTACTAATGAAAAACTGTTTTTT	CASSQVQSLTNEKLFF
-	TRBV7-2	-	TRBJ1-2	TGTGCCAGCAGCTTAGTTGTCCACTATGGCTACACCTTC	CASSLVVHYGYTF
TRBD2	TRBV11-2	-	TRBJ2-3	TGTGCCAGCAGCTTAGGGACTAGCGGGGGCACAGATACGCAGTATTTT	CASSLGTSGGTDTQYF
TRBD1	TRBV7-9	few	TRBJ1-6	TGTGCCAGCAGCGGAGGACAGGGGTCCTATAATTCACCCCTCCACTTT	CASSGGQGSYNSPLHF
-	TRBV30	few	TRBJ1-5	TGTGCCTGGAGTACCCTAAGGACCTTTCAGCCCCAGCATTTT	CAWSTLRTFQPQHF
TRBD1	TRBV5-1	-	TRBJ1-1	TGCGCCAGCAGCCCCGGGACAGGGGCCATCGAAGCTTTCTTT	CASSPGTGAIEAFF
-	TRBV30	few	TRBJ1-3	TGTGCCTGGATCCCAGGGTTATCCTCTGGAAACACCATATATTTT	CAWIPGLSSGNTIYF
TRBD1	TRBV30	-	TRBJ2-5	TGTGCCTGGAAGATAGGGACAGGGCACGAGACCCAGTACTTC	CAWKIGTGHETQYF
-	TRBV28	-	TRBJ2-1	TGTGCCAGCACCCTGGCGGCTACTTCTGAGCAGTTCTTC	CASTLAATSEQFF
-	TRBV7-9	-	TRBJ2-3	TGTGCCAGCAGCTTAATAACTTCCGATACGCAGTATTTT	CASSLITSDTQYF
TRBD2	TRBV5-1	-	TRBJ2-3	TGCGCCAGCAGCTTGACTAGCGGGGGACGCACAGATACGCAGTATTTT	CASSLTSGGRTDTQYF
TRBD2	TRBV9	few	TRBJ2-5	TGTGCCAGCAGCGTAGCTGTCCCTAGCGGGGAAGAGACCCAGTACTTC	CASSVAVPSGEETQYF
-	TRBV30	-	TRBJ2-3	TGTGCCTGGAGTGTACTACCGGCCGGGGATACGCAGTATTTT	CAWSVLPAGDTQYF
-	TRBV7-2	-	TRBJ1-1	TGTGCCAGCAGCTTAGCACAGGGTGGCACTGAAGCTTTCTTT	CASSLAQGGTEAFF
-	TRBV29-1	-	TRBJ1-4	TGCAGCGGATGGGGACAAACTGAAAAACTGTTTTTT	CSGWGQTEKLFF
-	TRBV19	-	TRBJ2-1	TGTGCCAGTAGTATAGGGGGAAACAATGAGCAGTTCTTC	CASSIGGNNEQFF
-	TRBV7-2	-	TRBJ2-3	TGTGCCAGCAGCCTCGAAGCCAGCACAGATACGCAGTATTTT	CASSLEASTDTQYF
-	TRBV25-1	once	TRBJ1-5	TGTGCCAGCAGTGAACCTACTCCGGAGCAACATCAGCCCCAGCATTTT	CASSEPTPEQHQPQHF
TRBD1	TRBV29-1	once	TRBJ1-2	TGCAGCGTTGGACAGGGAAACTATGGCTACACCTTC	CSVGQGNYGYTF
-	TRBV11-2	once	TRBJ2-3	TGTGCCAGCAGCTCCCCCCCCGGGGGAGTACTTAGCACAGATACGCAGTATTTT	CASSSPPGGVLSTDTQYF
TRBD2	TRBV5-1	-	TRBJ2-3	TGCGCCAGCAGCCTCGGACTAGCGGGGGCAGATACGCAGTATTTT	CASSLGLAGADTQYF
-	TRBV9	-	TRBJ1-3	TGTGCCAGCAGCGTAGACGCGGAAAACACCATATATTTT	CASSVDAENTIYF
TRBD1	TRBV5-4	-	TRBJ2-3	TGTGCCAGCAGCTTGGGTGGGACAGGTCCAGATACGCAGTATTTT	CASSLGGTGPDTQYF
-	TRBV29-1	-	TRBJ2-3	TGCAGCGTGGGAAGGTCCCCCCCTACCACAGATACGCAGTATTTT	CSVGRSPPTTDTQYF
-	TRBV28	-	TRBJ2-2	TGTGCCAGCAAGGTCCTCACCGGGGAGCTGTTTTTT	CASKVLTGELFF
-	TRBV5-1	few	TRBJ1-1	TGCGCCAGCAGCTCGACAGGGAACACTGAAGCTTTCTTT	CASSSTGNTEAFF
-	TRBV29-1	few	TRBJ2-1	TGCAGCGTTGAAGTCCAGATCCGCGACAATGAGCAGTTCTTC	CSVEVQIRDNEQFF
-	TRBV7-2	few	TRBJ2-3	TGTGCCAGCAAAGGAGATACGCAGTATTTT	CASKGDTQYF
-	TRBV5-6	few	TRBJ2-1	TGTGCCAGCAGCTTGGTTGCCCGAATTGAGCAGTTCTTC	CASSLVARIEQFF
TRBD1	TRBV7-9	-	TRBJ1-6	TGTGCCAGCGGAGGACAGGGTGCTAATTCACCCCTCCACTTT	CASGGQGANSPLHF
TRBD2	TRBV9	-	TRBJ2-3	TGTGCCAGCAGCGTAGGTGGTAGCGGGGGATCGGATACGCAGTATTTT	CASSVGGSGGSDTQYF
-	TRBV29-1	once	TRBJ1-4	TGCAGCGTTGAAGAGGCAGGGGTCGGTGAAAAACTGTTTTTT	CSVEEAGVGEKLFF
-	TRBV5-4	-	TRBJ2-3	TGTGCCAGCAGCCCCCAGGACAGCGTAGGCACAGATACGCAGTATTTT	CASSPQDSVGTDTQYF
TRBD2	TRBV9	-	TRBJ2-1	TGTGCCAGCAGCGTAGAGGGGACTAGCGGGTACAATGAGCAGTTCTTC	CASSVEGTSGYNEQFF
-	TRBV4-1	few	TRBJ1-2	TGCGCCAGCAGCCCCCCAGGAGTACAGCACCTGCCCTATGGCTACACCTTC	CASSPPGVQHLPYGYTF
-	TRBV29-1	few	TRBJ2-3	TGCAGCGTTGAAGGGGCTGGATCAGATACGCAGTATTTT	CSVEGAGSDTQYF
-	TRBV10-3	-	TRBJ2-3	TGTGCCATCAGTGAGTCTGGCAGCACAGATACGCAGTATTTT	CAISESGSTDTQYF
-	TRBV9	few	TRBJ2-3	TGTGCCAGCAGCGTAGAAGGAGATACGCAGTATTTT	CASSVEGDTQYF
TRBD2	TRBV7-2	once	TRBJ2-3	TGTGCCAGCAGCTTAGTGGCTAGCGGGGCATCTAGCACAGATACGCAGTATTTT	CASSLVASGASSTDTQYF
-	TRBV7-2	-	TRBJ1-2	TGTGCCAGCAGCTTAGATGGGGGTGGCTATGGCTACACCTTC	CASSLDGGGYGYTF
-	TRBV30	-	TRBJ2-7	TGTGCCTGGAGTGTACTCTCAGCAGAGCAGTACTTC	CAWSVLSAEQYF
-	TRBV7-2	-	TRBJ2-7	TGTGCCAGCAGCTTAGATTACGAGCAGTACTTC	CASSLDYEQYF
-	TRBV9	-	TRBJ1-1	TGTGCCAGCAGCGTAGCTGAAGGGACCAGCGCTGAAGCTTTCTTT	CASSVAEGTSAEAFF
-	TRBV30	few	TRBJ1-1	TGTGCCTGGAGTGTCGTGGTTGACACTGAAGCTTTCTTT	CAWSVVVDTEAFF
-	TRBV15	few	TRBJ2-5	TGTGCCACCAGCAGAGAACGGCGTGGGGGCTTAGAGACCCAGTACTTC	CATSRERRGGLETQYF
-	TRBV7-9	-	TRBJ1-4	TGTGCCAGCAGCCAACGGGGAAGCCATGAAAAACTGTTTTTT	CASSQRGSHEKLFF
-	TRBV20-1	few	TRBJ2-7	TGCAGTGCTGGGAACTACGAGCAGTACTTC	CSAGNYEQYF
-	TRBV5-1	-	TRBJ2-3	TGCGCCAGCACCACTTTTACTGAGCTCGCAGATACGCAGTATTTT	CASTTFTELADTQYF
-	TRBV4-3	once	TRBJ2-2	TGCGCCAGCAGCCAAGATAGGGACATTAACACCGGGGAGCTGTTTTTT	CASSQDRDINTGELFF
TRBD1	TRBV18	-	TRBJ2-5	TGTGCCAGCTCACCTTCTCAGACAGGGGAGACCCAGTACTTC	CASSPSQTGETQYF
-	TRBV9	-	TRBJ2-7	TGTGCCAGCAGCCTCCCGACCGAGCAGTACTTC	CASSLPTEQYF